This T cell receptor beta chain emerged from a study of CD8+CD57+ T cells in acquired aplastic anemia. Study-level information: Sorted CD4+ and CD8+ cells yielded roughly 3.2 ug of DNA on average. Overall study results and limits: In CD8+ cells, Simpson's diversity showed no significant difference between patients and controls. Roughly 28 was the count of CD8+ CDR3 sequences that patients shared with controls.

Germline V gene data show CDR1 as SGHTA and CDR2 as FQGNSA. The CDR3 sequence is 16 residues long. V was clipped by 1 base and J by 2 bases, with 12 bases between them. This clonotype was recorded once. No antigen is known for it. TCR beta VDJ and CDR3 were profiled, and genomic DNA was the template. Via MiXCR, TCRdb re-called the reads, giving one row per CDR3 protein. The table shows a few hundred thousand distinct CDR3 sequences, with about 56% occurring only once. The origin of this receptor is a human donor with severe aplastic anemia or a healthy control (not recorded which). The sequenced material came from sorted CD4+, CD8+, or CD8+CD57+ T cells (not recorded which) from PBMCs. The rearrangement joins TRBV7-2 to TRBJ1-5; D unclear. The CDR3, as DNA: TGTGCCAGCAGCTTAGTTCTCGGGTTGGGCAATCAGCCCCAGCATTTT. Its translation: CASSLVLGLGNQPQHF.